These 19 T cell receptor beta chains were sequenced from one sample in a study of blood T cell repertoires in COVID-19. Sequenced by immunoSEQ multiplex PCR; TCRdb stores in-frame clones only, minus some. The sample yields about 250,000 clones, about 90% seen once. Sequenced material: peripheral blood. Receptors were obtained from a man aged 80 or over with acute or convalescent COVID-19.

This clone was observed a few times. For the CDR3, the DNA is TGCAGCGTTGAAGAGGCAGGGACCTACGAGCAGTACTTC. Its protein is CSVEEAGTYEQYF. The rearrangement joins TRBV29-1 to TRBJ2-7, with TRBD1 as a possible D gene (5 bases). V was clipped by 0 bases and J by 2 bases, with 8 bases between them. The CDR3 totals 13 residues. Germline V CDR1 and CDR2: SQVTM, ANQGSEA.

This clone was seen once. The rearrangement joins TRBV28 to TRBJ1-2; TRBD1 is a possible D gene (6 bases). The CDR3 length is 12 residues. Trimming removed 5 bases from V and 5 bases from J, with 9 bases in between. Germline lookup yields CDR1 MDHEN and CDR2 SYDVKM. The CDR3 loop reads CASSTTGYGYTF. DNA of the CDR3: TGTGCCAGCAGTACCACAGGGTATGGCTACACCTTC.

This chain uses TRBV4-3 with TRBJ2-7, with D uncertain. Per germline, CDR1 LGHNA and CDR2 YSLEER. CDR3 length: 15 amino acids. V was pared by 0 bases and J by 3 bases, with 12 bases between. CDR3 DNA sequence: TGCGCCAGCAGCCAAGAACCAGTCTCTGGCTACGAGCAGTACTTC. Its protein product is CASSQEPVSGYEQYF.

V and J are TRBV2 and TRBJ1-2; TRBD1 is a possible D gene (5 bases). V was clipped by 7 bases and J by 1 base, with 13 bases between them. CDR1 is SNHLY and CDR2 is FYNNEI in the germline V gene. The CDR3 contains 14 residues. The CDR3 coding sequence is TGTGCCAGCAAAAGGGAAGGGGTTAACTATGGCTACACCTTC. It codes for CASKREGVNYGYTF.

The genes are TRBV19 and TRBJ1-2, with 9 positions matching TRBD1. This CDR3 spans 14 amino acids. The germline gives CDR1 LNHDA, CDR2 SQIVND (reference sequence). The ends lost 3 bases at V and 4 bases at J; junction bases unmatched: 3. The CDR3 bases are TGTGCCAGTAGTATTACAGGGGGCAGCTATGGCTACACCTTC. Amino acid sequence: CASSITGGSYGYTF.

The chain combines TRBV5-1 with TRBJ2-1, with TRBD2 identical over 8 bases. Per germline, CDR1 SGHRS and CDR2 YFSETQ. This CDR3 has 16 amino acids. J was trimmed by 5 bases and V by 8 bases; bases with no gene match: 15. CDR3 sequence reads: CASGTRATSGDNEQFF. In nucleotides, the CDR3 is TGCGCCAGTGGAACCCGAGCCACTAGCGGAGACAATGAGCAGTTCTTC.

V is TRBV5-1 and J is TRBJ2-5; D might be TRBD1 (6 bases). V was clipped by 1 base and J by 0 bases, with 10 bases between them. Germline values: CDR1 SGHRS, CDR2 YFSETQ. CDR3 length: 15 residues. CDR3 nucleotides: TGCGCCAGCAGCTTGATGGGACACCACCAAGAGACCCAGTACTTC. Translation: CASSLMGHHQETQYF.

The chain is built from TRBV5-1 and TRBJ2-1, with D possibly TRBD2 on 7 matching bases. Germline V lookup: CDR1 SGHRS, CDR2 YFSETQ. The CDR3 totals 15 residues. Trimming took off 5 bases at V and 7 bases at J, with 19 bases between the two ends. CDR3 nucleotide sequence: TGCGCCAGCAGTCCCCGGACGGGGGGCGGGAATGAGCAGTTCTTC. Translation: CASSPRTGGGNEQFF. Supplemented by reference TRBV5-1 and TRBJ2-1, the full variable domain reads KAGVTQTPRYLIKTRGQQVTLSCSPISGHRSVSWYQQTPGQGLQFLFEYFSETQRNKGNFPGRFSGRQFSNSRSEMNVSTLELGDSALYLCASSPRTGGGNEQFFGPGTRLTVL.

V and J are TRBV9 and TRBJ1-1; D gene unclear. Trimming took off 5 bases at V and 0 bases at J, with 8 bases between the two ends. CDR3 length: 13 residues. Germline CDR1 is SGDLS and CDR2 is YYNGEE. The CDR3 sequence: CASRAILNTEAFF. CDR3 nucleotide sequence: TGTGCCAGCAGGGCAATTTTGAACACTGAAGCTTTCTTT.

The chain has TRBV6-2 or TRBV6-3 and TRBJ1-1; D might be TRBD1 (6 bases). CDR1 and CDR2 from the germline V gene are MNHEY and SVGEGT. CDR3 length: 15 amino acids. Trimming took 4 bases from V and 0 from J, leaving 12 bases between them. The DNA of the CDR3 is TGTGCCAGCAGTTTTAGGGACACCCTGAACACTGAAGCTTTCTTT. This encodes CASSFRDTLNTEAFF.

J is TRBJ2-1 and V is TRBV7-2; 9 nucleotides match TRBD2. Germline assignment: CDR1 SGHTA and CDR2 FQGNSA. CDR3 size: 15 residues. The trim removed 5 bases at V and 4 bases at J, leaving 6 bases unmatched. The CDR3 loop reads CASSRRLAGYNEQFF. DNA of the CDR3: TGTGCCAGCAGCCGTCGGCTAGCGGGGTACAATGAGCAGTTCTTC.

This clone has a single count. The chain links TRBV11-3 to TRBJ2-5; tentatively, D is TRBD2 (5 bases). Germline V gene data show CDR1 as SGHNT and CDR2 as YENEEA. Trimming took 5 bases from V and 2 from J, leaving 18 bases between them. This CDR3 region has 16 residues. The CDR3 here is CASSVSVATGQETQYF. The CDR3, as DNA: TGTGCCAGCAGCGTATCAGTCGCGACGGGGCAAGAGACCCAGTACTTC.

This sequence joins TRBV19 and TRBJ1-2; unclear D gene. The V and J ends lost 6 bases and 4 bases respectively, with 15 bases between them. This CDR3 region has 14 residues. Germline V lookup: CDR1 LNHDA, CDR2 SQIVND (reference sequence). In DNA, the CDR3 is TGTGCCAGTAGAGAGTCTCGGGAATCCTATGGCTACACCTTC. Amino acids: CASRESRESYGYTF.

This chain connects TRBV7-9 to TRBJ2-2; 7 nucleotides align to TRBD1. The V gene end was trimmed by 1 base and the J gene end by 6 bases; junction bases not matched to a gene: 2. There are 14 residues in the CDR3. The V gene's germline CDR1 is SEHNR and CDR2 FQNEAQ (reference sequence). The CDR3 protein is CASSLGDRAGELFF. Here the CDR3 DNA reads TGTGCCAGCAGCTTAGGAGACAGGGCCGGGGAGCTGTTTTTT.

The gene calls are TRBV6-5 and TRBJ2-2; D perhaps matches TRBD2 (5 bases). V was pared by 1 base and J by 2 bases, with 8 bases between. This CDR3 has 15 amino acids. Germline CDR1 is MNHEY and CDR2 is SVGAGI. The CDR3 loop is CASSYLSGNTGELFF. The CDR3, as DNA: TGTGCCAGCAGTTACTTGAGCGGAAACACCGGGGAGCTGTTTTTT.

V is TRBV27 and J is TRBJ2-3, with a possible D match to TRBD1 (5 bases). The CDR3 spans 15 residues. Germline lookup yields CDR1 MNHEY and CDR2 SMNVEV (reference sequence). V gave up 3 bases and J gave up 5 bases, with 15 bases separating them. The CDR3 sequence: CASSFGSGLRDTQYF. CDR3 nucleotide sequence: TGTGCCAGCAGTTTCGGCTCAGGGTTGAGAGATACGCAGTATTTT.

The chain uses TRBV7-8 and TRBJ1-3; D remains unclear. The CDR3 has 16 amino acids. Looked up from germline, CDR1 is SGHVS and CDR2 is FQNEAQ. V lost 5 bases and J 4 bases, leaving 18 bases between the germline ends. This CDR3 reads CASSPRDRGAGNTIYF. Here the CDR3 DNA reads TGTGCCAGCAGCCCCCGGGATCGGGGAGCGGGAAACACCATATATTTT.

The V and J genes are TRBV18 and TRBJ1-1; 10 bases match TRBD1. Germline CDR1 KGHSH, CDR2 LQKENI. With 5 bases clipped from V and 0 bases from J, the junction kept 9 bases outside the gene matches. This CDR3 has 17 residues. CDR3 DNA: TGTGCCAGCTCAACCGGACAGGGGGGACCCCTGAACACTGAAGCTTTCTTT. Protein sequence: CASSTGQGGPLNTEAFF.

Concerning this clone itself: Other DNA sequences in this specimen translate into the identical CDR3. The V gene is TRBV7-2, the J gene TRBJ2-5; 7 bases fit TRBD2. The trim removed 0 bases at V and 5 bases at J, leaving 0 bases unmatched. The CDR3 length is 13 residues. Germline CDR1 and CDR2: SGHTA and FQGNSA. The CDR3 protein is CASSLAGGETQYF. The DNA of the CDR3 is TGTGCCAGCAGCTTAGCGGGAGGGGAGACCCAGTACTTC.